These 13 T cell receptor beta chains were sequenced from one sample in a study of cytomegalovirus exposure and HLA in healthy donors. 60 Vbeta and 13 Jbeta primers were used in PCR. Method: immunoSEQ multiplex PCR; TCRdb's copy keeps in-frame clones and lacks some. Its table lists 30,000 to 45,000 clones. The sample comprised PBMCs. The receptors stem from a man between 40 and 49 years old in good health and CMV-seropositive.

Note on this clone: One end of the junction fails to match germline, which may point to a read error. The J gene is TRBJ2-7, the V gene TRBV7-7; perhaps TRBD2 as D (6 bases). This CDR3 contains 15 residues. Germline V gives CDR1 SSHAT, CDR2 FNYEAQ (reference sequence). DNA for the CDR3: TGTGCTAGCAGCTTAGGCGGGGCTAGCTCCTACGAGCAGTACTTC. This encodes CASSLGGASSYEQYF.

This chain links TRBV19 with TRBJ2-2, with 12 bases matching TRBD2. With V trimmed by 6 bases and J by 7 bases, 9 bases remained unmatched. Germline assignment: CDR1 LNHDA and CDR2 SQIVND (reference sequence). The CDR3 covers 16 residues. CDR3 sequence (DNA): TGTGCCAGTAGGCTAGGACTAGCGGGACTTGGCGGGGAGCTGTTTTTT. It specifies CASRLGLAGLGGELFF.

The J gene is TRBJ2-5, the V gene TRBV7-8; D perhaps matches TRBD2 (5 bases). The CDR3 extends over 12 amino acids. Germline V gives CDR1 SGHVS, CDR2 FQNEAQ. The V end was cut by 5 bases, the J end by 8 bases, with 12 bases between. CDR3 DNA: TGTGCCAGCAGCCCCGGGGTGGGTACCCAGTACTTC. It encodes CASSPGVGTQYF.

With respect to this clone: Relative to the germline gene, one junction end is altered; a read error may explain this. The rearrangement joins TRBV2 to TRBJ1-1, with TRBD1 matching over 7 bases. Per the germline V gene, CDR1 is SNHLY and CDR2 is FYNNEI. The CDR3 covers 15 residues. CDR3 coding DNA: TGTGCCAGCACCACGGGACAGACCCAGAACACTGGAGCTTTCTTT. Translation: CASTTGQTQNTGAFF. Together with reference TRBV2 and TRBJ1-1, the CDR3 gives the full variable domain: EPEVTQTPSHQVTQMGQEVILRCVPISNHLYFYWYRQILGQKVEFLVSFYNNEISEKSEIFDDQFSVERPDGSNFTLKIRSTKLEDSAMYFCASTTGQTQNTGAFFGQGTRLTVV.

The chain carries TRBV4-1 and TRBJ2-1; 9 bases agree with TRBD2. Germline CDR1 is MGHRA and CDR2 is YSYEKL. V lost 3 bases, J lost 8 bases, and 8 bases stayed unmatched. This CDR3 is built from 15 residues. The CDR3 loop reads CASSQAGLAVHEQFF. CDR3 coding DNA: TGCGCCAGCAGCCAGGCGGGACTAGCCGTTCATGAGCAGTTCTTC.

This sequence joins TRBV5-4 and TRBJ2-7; TRBD1 aligns across 11 bases. The trim removed 4 bases at V and 4 bases at J, leaving 10 bases unmatched. Looked up from germline, CDR1 is SGHNT and CDR2 is YYREEE (reference sequence). This CDR3 spans 16 amino acids. CDR3 nucleotide sequence: TGTGCCAGCAGCCACCGGGGAGGGACAGGGGGATACGAGCAGTACTTC. It specifies CASSHRGGTGGYEQYF.

The chain employs TRBV6-1 and TRBJ2-7, with 8 bases identical to TRBD1. CDR3 size: 16 residues. CDR1 MNHNS and CDR2 SASEGT come from the germline V gene. With V trimmed by 4 bases and J by 0 bases, 8 bases remained unmatched. The CDR3 DNA is TGTGCCAGCAGTGTGGGGGCTGGGACAGGCTCCTACGAGCAGTACTTC. It codes for CASSVGAGTGSYEQYF.

The chain joins TRBV28 to TRBJ2-7; TRBD2 matches at 10 bases. This CDR3 has 14 amino acids. Per the germline V gene, CDR1 is MDHEN and CDR2 is SYDVKM. V lost 6 bases to trimming and J lost 2 bases; unmatched junction nucleotides: 4. CDR3 region: CASRLAGPAYEQYF. The CDR3 DNA is TGTGCCAGCAGACTAGCGGGACCAGCCTACGAGCAGTACTTC. Complete variable domain (other parts from reference TRBV28 and TRBJ2-7): DVKVTQSSRYLVKRTGEKVFLECVQDMDHENMFWYRQDPGLGLRLIYFSYDVKMKEKGDIPEGYSVSREKKERFSLILESASTNQTSMYLCASRLAGPAYEQYFGPGTRLTVT.

The chain has TRBV7-9 and TRBJ2-3; D ambiguous. There are 11 residues in the CDR3. V was clipped by 2 bases and J by 6 bases, with 3 bases between them. Germline CDR1 SEHNR, CDR2 FQNEAQ (reference sequence). The CDR3, as DNA: TGTGCCAGCAGCTTACAGGATACGCAGTATTTT. It specifies CASSLQDTQYF.

The rearrangement joins TRBV5-3 to TRBJ2-2, with D possibly being TRBD1 (6 bases). TRBV5-3 is reported as an ORF; its role is uncertain. The V and J ends lost 9 bases and 4 bases respectively, with 10 bases between them. The CDR3 contains 12 residues. CDR3 sequence: CATRGSTGELFF. The CDR3 DNA is TGTGCCACCAGGGGTTCCACCGGGGAGCTGTTTTTT.

The V and J genes are TRBV9 and TRBJ2-5; TRBD2 might be the D (5 bases). Germline CDR1 is SGDLS and CDR2 is YYNGEE. Between the trimmed V and J ends, which lost 1 base and 4 bases, there was a span of 14 bases. The CDR3 sequence is 15 residues long. For the CDR3, the DNA is TGTGCCAGCAGCGTATCAGAGGGAGTAGTAGAGACCCAGTACTTC. Translating gives CASSVSEGVVETQYF.

The chain has TRBV6-5 and TRBJ2-3, with D possibly being TRBD2 (7 bases). This CDR3 spans 15 amino acids. CDR1 and CDR2 (germline): MNHEY, SVGAGI. Trimming took off 11 bases at V and 1 base at J, with 19 bases between the two ends. The CDR3 nucleotides are TGTGCCGCCCGGGGACGGGGGGCCGGCACAGATACGCAGTATTTT. This codes for CAARGRGAGTDTQYF.

The chain is built from TRBV7-9 and TRBJ2-7, with D perhaps TRBD2 (5 bases). Trimming cost V 6 bases and J 5 bases, with 8 bases left between them. Germline V gene data show CDR1 as SEHNR and CDR2 as FQNEAQ (reference sequence). This CDR3 contains 11 residues. In DNA, the CDR3 is TGTGCCAGCAGAAGCGGCGACGAGCAGTACTTC. This gives the protein CASRSGDEQYF.